This T cell receptor beta chain stems from a study of shared clonotypes between healthy human individuals (dated by TCRdb to 2019 to 2021). Regarding the complete study: The cohort included three men and two women between 18 and 49 years of age. For each donor, three plates each were used for CD4 naive and CD4 memory, two plates were used for CD8 naive, and one plate was used for CD8 memory. The study deeply sequenced blood TCR repertoires of about 5 healthy adults to estimate repertoire size and the extent of clonotype sharing between individuals. To increase sequencing depth and limit assay-specific biases, TCR repertoire library preparation and sequencing were carried out by different laboratories using diverse techniques. Between about 0.94 and 8.9 billion PBMCs per donor were obtained by leukapheresis.

Healthy HIV-negative adults with no recently reported acute infections or vaccinations were included as donors. Every donor was a Caucasian adult living in Nashville, Tennessee, USA. CD4+ T cells were enriched through magnetic negative selection, after which naive cells were positively selected on CD45RA and the remaining negative fraction served as the memory subset. Blood was obtained by leukapheresis, after which PBMCs were separated by Ficoll-Histopaque density gradient centrifugation and cryopreserved in liquid nitrogen vapor phase. Purity and quantity of every magnetically sorted T cell population were checked by analytical flow cytometry. Genomic DNA was isolated from every sorted fraction and measured by UV absorbance on a Nanodrop 2000c. In the case of this clone: This receptor's antigen is unknown. Per-base qualities were not stored, and no clone one base away is much larger.

What the study reported, not specific to this receptor: Compared with non-shared clonotypes, clonotypes shared by all four sorted-subset donors had higher generation probabilities. Naive subsets generally had larger estimated clonotype richness than memory subsets. Even with the large sequencing depth, rarefaction of the sorted-subset datasets indicated that sequencing was incomplete. When a handful of donors were compared, the shared fraction of clonotypes was 5% to 6.5% for naive CD4, around 3.5% for naive CD8, roughly 2.3% for memory CD4, and under 0.5% for memory CD8. Sampling was limited to blood, and TCR repertoires in tissue likely differ from TCR repertoires in blood. Because the study included a small number of donors, the genetic and exposure-history diversity represented was limited. Based on pairwise subsampling, the degree of clonotype sharing among donors was expected to be affected by sequencing depth.

The CDR3 runs 13 amino acids, cysteine and phenylalanine included. Only the CDR3 portion is preserved as DNA: 39 bases, with reading frame beginning at the first base. Based on the germline V gene, the CDR1 and CDR2 sequences are SNHLY and FYNNEI. V and J are truncated by 8 bases and 3 bases respectively, leaving an intervening sequence of 11 bases. Using the deep immunoSEQ assay, TCR CDR3 regions were amplified from genomic DNA by multiplex PCR. For each cell subset, the extracted genomic DNA was distributed evenly across all wells of several immunoSEQ 96-well plates, and each plate served as one replicate. For sorted subsets, each replicate PCR was loaded with around 200 ng genomic DNA, equivalent to 30,000 or so T cell genomes. The purified libraries were quantified using a Qubit 3.0 fluorometer, sized with a Bioanalyzer 2100, and then quantified again using the KAPA Library Quantification kit. Each immunoSEQ 96-well plate was sequenced on its own single-read 150-cycle Illumina NextSeq 550 flow cell. On the authors' methods: The immunoSEQ output contained only junctional sequences without quality scores, so filtering could not match that applied to full-length reads. To assign V/J genes and CDR3, sequences were annotated against IMGT germline references using PyIR, a Python wrapper for IgBLAST v1.9. Any read was removed if the V/J assignment was weak (E-value above 1e-6), the CDR3 was missing, or the read contained stop codons, out-of-frame junctions, or ambiguous translated residues. V3J clonotypes were defined as sequences sharing an identical inferred V gene, J gene, and CDR3 amino acid sequence. To compute the percentage overlap between repertoires, the number of shared unique clonotypes was divided by the size of the smaller repertoire. Three approaches were used to assess repertoire richness: RTK rarefaction, the Chao1 estimator, and Recon v2.1 estimates of unobserved clonotypes. For all TCRbeta clonotypes obtained by the gDNA method from several donors, generation probabilities were computed with OLGA. Imported from immuneACCESS, the table was reduced by TCRdb to in-frame sequences with V and J called. These copies leave out some clones; in studies compared against another copy, an unresolved V gene accounts for under half, and the cause of the remainder is not known. The D gene and trimming were derived from the DNA, and the V and J assignments and clone size from that table. Within this sample are approximately 340,000 clones, with around two thirds of them counted one time only. The ten largest clones capture over 9% of the sample.

The rearrangement joined TRBV2 to TRBJ1-3; the D gene is not confidently resolved. The source is a man younger than 45 in good health. Sequenced sample: memory CD4+ T cells sorted from blood. Taken with the paper, the label for cell subset or site translates to: CD45RA-negative fraction. The CDR3: CASGRESGNTIYF. The bases are TGTGCCAGCGGTAGGGAAAGTGGAAACACCATATATTTT. Beyond the CDR3, the reference TRBV2 and TRBJ1-3 genes provide the residues; the full variable domain reads: EPEVTQTPSHQVTQMGQEVILRCVPISNHLYFYWYRQILGQKVEFLVSFYNNEISEKSEIFDDQFSVERPDGSNFTLKIRSTKLEDSAMYFCASGRESGNTIYFGEGSWLTVV.